Below are 21 T cell receptor beta chains sequenced from a single sample in a study of blood T cell repertoires in COVID-19. Here immunoSEQ multiplex PCR was the method, and the copy in TCRdb shows in-frame clones only, minus some. The sample contains a few hundred thousand clones, 83% of which appear only once. The sample consisted of PBMCs or T cells enriched from blood (not recorded which). The receptors were sampled from a woman in her forties or fifties who had recovered from COVID-19.

The chain recombines TRBV21-1 with TRBJ2-7; TRBD1 is taken as the D call from the table, unchecked against the DNA. TRBV21-1 is labeled a pseudogene. This CDR3 has 19 residues. The CDR3 DNA reads as TGTGCCAGCAGCAACACAGGGGACACGAGGGGCACCATGGTCGTAGAGCAGTACTTC. Protein: CASSNTGDTRGTMVVEQYF.

This clone is a singleton in its sample. This chain connects TRBV30 to TRBJ2-2, with D perhaps TRBD2 (6 bases). This CDR3 is built from 12 residues. CDR1 and CDR2 (germline): GTSNPN, SVGIG (reference sequence). V was cut by 8 bases and J by 8 bases, with 15 bases left in between. The CDR3 loop is CAGNPGVGELFF. The CDR3 coding sequence is TGTGCCGGAAATCCGGGAGTTGGGGAGCTGTTTTTT.

This clone was found once. The genes are TRBV29-1 and TRBJ2-7; 7 bases are a match to TRBD1. Looked up from germline, CDR1 is SQVTM and CDR2 is ANQGSEA. The CDR3 consists of 14 residues. J lost 2 bases, V lost 4 bases, and 8 bases had no gene match. As DNA, the CDR3 is TGCAGCGTTGTAACGACAGGGAATACCTACGAGCAGTACTTC. Protein sequence: CSVVTTGNTYEQYF.

The chain links TRBV6-5 to TRBJ2-1; 10 bases are a match to TRBD2. Germline V gives CDR1 MNHEY, CDR2 SVGAGI. The trim removed 2 bases at V and 8 bases at J, leaving 3 bases unmatched. The CDR3 loop spans 14 amino acids. CDR3 region: CASSYKAGGYEQFF. DNA for the CDR3: TGTGCCAGCAGTTACAAAGCGGGGGGGTATGAGCAGTTCTTC.

This clone has just one count. The genes are TRBV4-2 and TRBJ2-2, with 10 nucleotides matching TRBD2. With V trimmed by 1 base and J by 6 bases, 8 bases remained unmatched. The CDR3 runs 17 residues. Looked up from germline, CDR1 is LGHNA and CDR2 is YNFKEQ. The CDR3 coding sequence is TGTGCCAGCAGCCAAGGGCCTAGCGGGAGTTTGGCCGGGGAGCTGTTTTTT. Translating it yields CASSQGPSGSLAGELFF.

This sequence joins TRBV10-3 and TRBJ2-2; 9 bases line up with TRBD1. This CDR3 contains 16 residues. CDR1 ENHRY and CDR2 SYGVKD come from the germline V gene. V shed 9 bases and J 5 bases; nucleotides not matched to a gene: 13. CDR3 DNA sequence: TGTGCCATGAGAGATCCGGGACAGGGAAATACCGGGGAGCTGTTTTTT. Encoded protein: CAMRDPGQGNTGELFF.

The chain carries TRBV29-1 and TRBJ2-7; 9 bases are a match to TRBD1. Germline V gives CDR1 SQVTM, CDR2 ANQGSEA. The ends lost 6 bases at V and 6 bases at J; junction bases unmatched: 3. CDR3 size: 11 residues. The CDR3 here is CSVGTGLEQYF. The CDR3 region has the DNA TGCAGCGTCGGGACAGGGCTCGAGCAGTACTTC.

The CDR3 DNA follows: TGTGCCAGCAGCTTGGAATTCCAGGCCCACTCCCGCGAGCAGTACTTC. Protein sequence: CASSLEFQAHSREQYF. The chain recombines TRBV5-5 with TRBJ2-7; D unresolved. Trimming took 0 bases from V and 6 from J, leaving 19 bases between them. CDR1 is SGHKS and CDR2 is YYEKEE in the germline V gene (reference sequence). This CDR3 contains 16 residues.

This clone was seen more than once but under ten times. This sequence joins TRBV2 and TRBJ1-2, with a tentative D call TRBD1 (5 bases). Trimming stripped 0 bases from V and 4 bases from J, with 15 bases between. The CDR3 totals 16 residues. CDR1 and CDR2 (germline): SNHLY, FYNNEI. This CDR3 reads CASSEAFGGFGYGYTF. For the CDR3, the DNA is TGTGCCAGCAGTGAAGCTTTCGGGGGATTCGGCTATGGCTACACCTTC.

The genes are TRBV7-2 and TRBJ1-2, with TRBD1 identical over 8 bases. The CDR3 loop spans 13 amino acids. J was trimmed by 6 bases and V by 5 bases; bases with no gene match: 5. Looked up from germline, CDR1 is SGHTA and CDR2 is FQGNSA. The CDR3 coding sequence is TGTGCCAGCAGCCCAAGGACAGGGCATGGCTACACCTTC. This gives the protein CASSPRTGHGYTF.

The rearrangement links TRBV27 to TRBJ2-2; a possible D gene is TRBD1 (5 bases). Per germline, CDR1 MNHEY and CDR2 SMNVEV (reference sequence). CDR3 length: 14 residues. Trimming stripped 6 bases from V and 6 bases from J, with 14 bases between. CDR3 sequence (DNA): TGTGCCAGCAGGCTAAGCAGGGTCCCCGGGGAGCTGTTTTTT. This encodes CASRLSRVPGELFF.

The rearrangement links TRBV7-2 to TRBJ1-1; D gene unclear. Trimming removed 5 bases from V and 1 base from J, with 8 bases in between. Germline V gene data show CDR1 as SGHTA and CDR2 as FQGNSA. The CDR3 length is 13 residues. CDR3 amino acids: CASSRSENTEAFF. The DNA for the CDR3 is TGTGCCAGCAGCCGGTCTGAGAACACTGAAGCTTTCTTT.

This clone has a handful of counts. The V and J genes are TRBV3-1 (or the pseudogene TRBV3-2) and TRBJ2-3, with 8 bases aligning to TRBD1. Germline CDR1 LGHDT, CDR2 YNNKEL (reference sequence). The trim removed 3 bases at V and 7 bases at J, leaving 3 bases unmatched. CDR3 length: 13 amino acids. The DNA of the CDR3 is TGTGCCAGCAGCCATAGGACAGGGAATACGCAGTATTTT. Its protein product is CASSHRTGNTQYF.

The J gene is TRBJ1-1, the V gene TRBV18; perhaps TRBD1 as D (6 bases). The V gene's germline CDR1 is KGHSH and CDR2 LQKENI. With 2 bases removed from V and 3 bases from J, the gap between germline ends came to 19 bases. The CDR3 sequence is 17 residues long. The CDR3 bases are TGTGCCAGCTCACCAAGGCAGGGGCCTAAGGGGGACACTGAAGCTTTCTTT. Protein product: CASSPRQGPKGDTEAFF.

The V call is TRBV29-1, the J call TRBJ1-1; 7 bases align to TRBD1. Germline CDR1 reads SQVTM; CDR2 reads ANQGSEA. V trimming: 6 bases; J trimming: 4 bases; junction bases outside the gene matches: 5. The CDR3 contains 12 residues. The CDR3 reads CSVPRGLTEAFF. In nucleotides, the CDR3 is TGCAGCGTACCAAGGGGGCTCACTGAAGCTTTCTTT.

The chain recombines TRBV6-2 or TRBV6-3 with TRBJ1-2; D gene uncertain. Trimming pared 3 bases from V and 4 bases from J, leaving 6 bases between. Looked up from germline, CDR1 is MNHEY and CDR2 is SVGEGT. The CDR3 is 12 amino acids. The CDR3, as DNA: TGTGCCAGCAGTTATAGTCCCTATGGCTACACCTTC. Translation: CASSYSPYGYTF.

This chain links TRBV7-2 with TRBJ2-1; 7 bases line up with TRBD2. J gave up 0 bases and V 7 bases, and 9 bases lay outside the gene matches. CDR3 length: 16 amino acids. Per the germline V gene, CDR1 is SGHTA and CDR2 is FQGNSA. The CDR3 DNA follows: TGTGCCAGCAAAGGACTAGACCCTAGCTCCTACAATGAGCAGTTCTTC. Residues: CASKGLDPSSYNEQFF.

This rearrangement joins TRBV18 to TRBJ1-2; 7 nucleotides match TRBD1. This CDR3 is built from 13 residues. The junction had 4 bases not matched to a gene; V was cut back by 1 base and J by 8 bases. Per germline, CDR1 KGHSH and CDR2 LQKENI. The CDR3: CASSPQGATGYTF. The CDR3 DNA follows: TGTGCCAGCTCACCACAGGGGGCGACCGGCTACACCTTC.

The chain has TRBV28 and TRBJ2-3; D possibly corresponds to TRBD1 (6 bases). V was cut by 5 bases and J by 8 bases, with 8 bases left in between. Germline V gives CDR1 MDHEN, CDR2 SYDVKM. The CDR3 is 11 residues long. The CDR3 protein is CASSRGGTQYF. CDR3 nucleotide sequence: TGTGCCAGCAGTAGAGGGGGTACGCAGTATTTT.

The rearrangement uses TRBV13 and TRBJ2-3; weak D call: TRBD1 (5 bases). CDR3 length: 15 residues. The V end lost 3 bases, the J end lost 0 bases, and 10 bases lay between the germline ends. Germline V gene lookup returns CDR1 PRHDT and CDR2 FYEKMQ (reference sequence). The CDR3 region is CASSLDITSTDTQYF. CDR3 nucleotide sequence: TGTGCCAGCAGCTTGGACATTACTAGCACAGATACGCAGTATTTT.

This chain uses TRBV7-9 with TRBJ1-2, with D possibly TRBD1 on 5 matching bases. In germline, CDR1 is SEHNR, CDR2 FQNEAQ (reference sequence). V was trimmed by 5 bases and J by 7 bases, leaving 17 bases between them. The CDR3 contains 14 residues. CDR3 nucleotides: TGTGCCAGCAGCCAAACCGACAGTCTGTCTGGCTACACCTTC. Translated, it gives CASSQTDSLSGYTF.